The rows below give T cell receptor beta chains drawn from one sample of a study of T cells in Graves' hyperthyroidism and ophthalmopathy. TCRdb independently ran MiXCR on the multiplex PCR reads; one entry per CDR3 protein. The repertoire holds around 380,000 distinct CDR3 sequences, roughly 12% seen once, with 20% in the top ten. Input material: blood. The receptors were gathered from a man aged 30-40 years with Graves' hyperthyroidism that later progressed to Graves' ophthalmopathy. Each CDR3 is given with its conserved first and last residue. A D gene is named only where the DNA matches it firmly. Expanded clones get a size class; other rows say once, few or many, or leave the size out.

J gene,clone size,V gene,D gene,CDR3 protein,CDR3 DNA
TRBJ1-4,many,TRBV12-3/TRBV12-4,.,CASSGPWEGTNEKLFF,TGTGCCAGCAGTGGGCCTTGGGAGGGAACTAATGAAAAACTGTTTTTT
TRBJ1-2,few,TRBV19,.,CASSPESFYGYTF,TGTGCCAGTAGTCCAGAGTCATTTTATGGCTACACCTTC
TRBJ2-7,many,TRBV11-2,.,CASSLGTGYYEQYF,TGTGCCAGCAGCTTAGGAACAGGGTACTACGAGCAGTACTTC
TRBJ2-7,few,TRBV6-1,.,CASSESRIYEQYF,TGTGCCAGCAGTGAAAGCAGGATTTACGAGCAGTACTTC
TRBJ2-1,many,TRBV5-1,TRBD2,CASSPLSGGGSHEQFF,TGCGCCAGCAGCCCTCTTAGCGGGGGGGGATCGCATGAGCAGTTCTTC
TRBJ1-2,few,TRBV6-1,.,CASRMEGYTF,TGTGCCAGCAGGATGGAGGGCTACACCTTC
TRBJ1-1,many,TRBV6-1,.,CASRIDRRMNTEAFF,TGTGCCAGCAGGATCGACAGGAGAATGAACACTGAAGCTTTCTTT
TRBJ1-1,.,TRBV28,.,CASSLPSGAETFF,TGTGCCAGCAGTTTACCGTCAGGCGCTGAAACTTTCTTT
TRBJ2-7,.,TRBV20-1,TRBD2,CSARGALAGTYEQYF,TGCAGTGCTAGAGGGGCCCTAGCGGGGACCTACGAGCAGTACTTC
TRBJ1-1,many,TRBV5-5,TRBD1,CASSLGRGLAFF,TGTGCCAGCAGCTTGGGCAGGGGGCTGGCTTTCTTT
TRBJ1-4,.,TRBV5-1,.,CASEDPTNEKLFF,TGCGCCAGCGAGGACCCAACTAATGAAAAACTGTTTTTT
TRBJ1-3,many,TRBV27,TRBD1,CASFRGGQGWGNTIYF,TGTGCCAGCTTCCGAGGGGGACAGGGTTGGGGAAACACCATATATTTT
TRBJ2-2,.,TRBV7-9,.,CASSQIDILDTGELFF,TGTGCCAGCAGCCAGATAGACATATTGGACACCGGGGAGCTGTTTTTT
TRBJ1-2,.,TRBV5-1,.,CASSPAIPSRAGGYTF,TGCGCCAGCAGCCCCGCCATCCCCTCCAGGGCTGGTGGCTACACCTTC
TRBJ1-6,many,TRBV2,.,CASSPGLDNSPLHF,TGTGCCAGCAGTCCAGGGTTGGACAATTCACCCCTCCACTTT